This entry lists 3 T cell receptor beta chains sequenced from one sample in a study of blood T cells in healthy people across ages. Using a J-beta primer mix together with a sample-barcoded 5' primer, a second PCR was run for about 7 to 12 cycles. TCRdb fed the 5' RACE reads into MiXCR, producing one record per CDR3 protein. The sample lists roughly 1,700,000 distinct CDR3 sequences, under 30% seen once, with about 7.7% in the top ten. The sample comprised blood. The receptors here all came from a woman in her 30s in good health.

This clonotype was counted a few times. This sequence joins TRBV9 and TRBJ1-1; 7 bases are a match to TRBD1. Trimming took 3 bases from V and 3 from J; bases not matched to a gene: 2. CDR3 length: 13 residues. CDR1 and CDR2 (germline): SGDLS, YYNGEE. The CDR3 nucleotides are TGTGCCAGCAGCGACGACAGGGACACTGAAGCTTTCTTT. This gives the protein CASSDDRDTEAFF.

This sequence joins TRBV20-1 and TRBJ2-1, with D maybe TRBD1 (6 bases). The CDR3 totals 11 residues. Per the germline V gene, CDR1 is DFQATT and CDR2 is SNEGSKA (reference sequence). Trimming cost V 5 bases and J 14 bases, with 16 bases left between them. The CDR3 here is CSAGAGTKKFF. The CDR3 DNA is TGCAGTGCTGGGGCCGGGACAAAAAAGTTCTTC.

The genes are TRBV15 and TRBJ2-3; possible D gene TRBD1, 6 bases. The CDR3 length is 13 residues. Looked up from germline, CDR1 is LNHNV and CDR2 is YYDKDF (reference sequence). The V and J ends lost 0 bases and 14 bases respectively, with 15 bases between them. The CDR3 coding sequence is TGTGCCACCAGCAGAGATCTGGACAGATCGCGGTATTTT. It specifies CATSRDLDRSRYF.